A single sample is the source of the 15 T cell receptor beta chains below, sequenced in a study of CD8 T cells in ankylosing spondylitis (dated by TCRdb to the late 2010s). Libraries were made using 5' RACE. TCRdb shows the sequencer as Illumina HiSeq 2500. TCRdb applied fastp at Q25 and MiXCR to the public reads, then kept only in-frame beta chains. Rows with a matching CDR3 protein are joined into one entry that keeps the most common DNA and genes. The sample contains roughly 130,000 distinct CDR3 sequences, approximately 6.8% of them found a single time. The ten largest clones represent approximately 12% of the sample. Material: blood, either unsorted or a sorted T cell fraction (not recorded which). These receptors originate from a male donor with ankylosing spondylitis or in good health (not recorded which).

This clonotype was observed many times. The rearrangement links TRBV5-5 to TRBJ2-5; possible D gene TRBD2, 5 bases. Germline V gene sequence: CDR1 SGHKS, CDR2 YYEKEE (reference sequence). V lost 6 bases, J lost 2 bases, and 14 bases lay in between. This CDR3 is 14 amino acids long. CDR3 residues: CASTLVPGQETQYF. DNA for the CDR3: TGTGCCAGCACCCTTGTTCCGGGACAAGAGACCCAGTACTTC.

This clonotype is termed medium-sized (0.01 to 0.1%). V usage is TRBV20-1 and J usage is TRBJ2-1; unclear D gene. Trimming shortened V by 6 bases and J by 4 bases, and 10 bases separated the two germline ends. Germline V gives CDR1 DFQATT, CDR2 SNEGSKA (reference sequence). The length of the CDR3 is 12 residues. CDR3 protein: CSASLDYNEQFF. The CDR3 DNA reads as TGCAGTGCCAGCCTAGATTACAATGAGCAGTTCTTC.

There are many counts of this clonotype. This chain joins TRBV6-1 and TRBJ1-1, with D unclear. Per germline, CDR1 MNHNS and CDR2 SASEGT. V was pared by 7 bases and J by 0 bases, with 9 bases between. The CDR3 sequence is 13 residues long. The CDR3 loop is CASTDTLNTEAFF. CDR3 DNA sequence: TGTGCCAGCACCGACACTCTGAACACTGAAGCTTTCTTT.

This clonotype appeared many times. The J gene is TRBJ1-2, the V gene TRBV5-1; D is ambiguous. Trimming removed 0 bases from V and 6 bases from J, with 18 bases in between. Germline V lookup: CDR1 SGHRS, CDR2 YFSETQ. This CDR3 spans 16 amino acids. CDR3 DNA: TGCGCCAGCAGCTTGGCTCTGGACCGGGCTGGGAATGGCTACACCTTC. Translation gives CASSLALDRAGNGYTF.

There are many counts of this clonotype. The V gene is TRBV20-1, the J gene TRBJ2-7; TRBD2 aligns across 8 bases. CDR1 is DFQATT and CDR2 is SNEGSKA in the germline V gene (reference sequence). V lost 0 bases and J lost 2; bases outside the gene matches: 6. The CDR3 runs to 15 residues. The CDR3 loop reads CSARDRLAGTYEQYF. CDR3 in DNA: TGCAGTGCTAGAGATCGGCTAGCGGGCACCTACGAGCAGTACTTC.

Many counts were recorded for this clonotype. The V gene is TRBV6-2 or TRBV6-3, the J gene TRBJ2-2; possibly TRBD2 for D (5 bases). V lost 6 bases and J lost 6, with 14 bases in between. Germline V gives CDR1 MNHEY, CDR2 SVGEGT. CDR3 length equals 14 residues. CDR3 residues: CASRRTATSGELFF. The CDR3 region has the DNA TGTGCCAGCAGGAGGACTGCTACCTCCGGGGAGCTGTTTTTT.

The J gene is TRBJ2-3, the V gene TRBV7-9, with D possibly being TRBD2 (6 bases). The V end lost 7 bases, the J end lost 2 bases, and 16 bases lay between the germline ends. Germline V gene data show CDR1 as SEHNR and CDR2 as FQNEAQ (reference sequence). This CDR3 has 15 amino acids. Written as DNA, the CDR3 is TGTGCCAGCACCTTTAGGGCGGGAAACACAGATACGCAGTATTTT. It specifies CASTFRAGNTDTQYF.

This clonotype was observed many times. The rearrangement joins TRBV5-1 to TRBJ2-3, with 8 bases aligning to TRBD2. J was trimmed by 2 bases and V by 3 bases; bases with no gene match: 8. The CDR3 is 16 amino acids. CDR1 SGHRS and CDR2 YFSETQ come from the germline V gene. The CDR3 DNA follows: TGCGCCAGCAGCTGGGGACTAGAGGACGCCACAGATACGCAGTATTTT. Translation: CASSWGLEDATDTQYF.

This clonotype was picked up many times. The chain combines TRBV20-1 with TRBJ1-2; tentative D call: TRBD1 (5 bases). The CDR3 contains 11 residues. Trimming took off 4 bases at V and 7 bases at J, with 10 bases between the two ends. Germline values: CDR1 DFQATT, CDR2 SNEGSKA (reference sequence). The CDR3 DNA reads as TGCAGTGCTATTTTTGGGGGTGGCTACACCTTC. This gives the protein CSAIFGGGYTF.

This clonotype was counted ten times or more. The chain recombines TRBV5-1 with TRBJ2-1; 13 bases align to TRBD2. The germline V gene has CDR1 SGHRS and CDR2 YFSETQ. The CDR3 totals 14 residues. Trimming cost V 6 bases and J 6 bases; bases outside gene matches: 3. The DNA of the CDR3 is TGCGCCAGCACCGGGACTAGCGGGATCAATGAGCAGTTCTTC. Translation: CASTGTSGINEQFF. Based on the CDR3 plus reference TRBV5-1 and TRBJ2-1, the full variable domain is KAGVTQTPRYLIKTRGQQVTLSCSPISGHRSVSWYQQTPGQGLQFLFEYFSETQRNKGNFPGRFSGRQFSNSRSEMNVSTLELGDSALYLCASTGTSGINEQFFGPGTRLTVL.

This clonotype occurred many times. The chain joins TRBV28 to TRBJ2-7; 7 bases are a match to TRBD1. Germline lookup yields CDR1 MDHEN and CDR2 SYDVKM. J lost 6 bases, V lost 1 base, and 15 bases had no gene match. CDR3 size: 17 residues. CDR3 residues: CASSLSGFGTAYSEQYF. The CDR3 bases are TGTGCCAGCAGTTTATCCGGGTTTGGGACAGCCTATAGCGAGCAGTACTTC.

This clonotype was seen ten or more times. J is TRBJ2-7 and V is TRBV18; 12 nucleotides agree with TRBD2. Germline lookup yields CDR1 KGHSH and CDR2 LQKENI. The CDR3 sequence is 15 residues long. V shed 0 bases, J shed 6 bases, and the junction held 3 bases outside the gene matches. CDR3 protein: CASSPPLAGGPEQYF. The CDR3 bases are TGTGCCAGCTCACCACCCCTAGCGGGAGGGCCCGAGCAGTACTTC.

This clonotype was counted many times. This chain uses TRBV20-1 with TRBJ2-1, with D perhaps matching TRBD2 (6 bases). Germline CDR1 DFQATT, CDR2 SNEGSKA (reference sequence). V lost 6 bases, J lost 7 bases, and 13 bases lay in between. The CDR3 has 12 residues. The CDR3 DNA is TGCAGTGCAACGGGACTTTTGAATGAGCAGTTCTTC. It yields the protein CSATGLLNEQFF.

The chain is built from TRBV27 and TRBJ2-6; D may be TRBD1 (6 bases). The V end was cut by 1 base, the J end by 2 bases, with 6 bases between. CDR1 MNHEY and CDR2 SMNVEV come from the germline V gene (reference sequence). The CDR3 is 15 amino acids. CDR3 loop: CASSLYRAGANVLTF. The CDR3 DNA follows: TGTGCCAGCAGTTTATACAGGGCTGGGGCCAACGTCCTGACTTTC.

For this clonotype: A much more abundant neighbour one base away suggests this may be a read error. The chain carries TRBV2 and TRBJ2-1; D is possibly TRBD1 (7 bases). Germline V gene sequence: CDR1 SNHLY, CDR2 FYNNEI. V was trimmed by 2 bases and J by 9 bases, leaving 11 bases between them. The CDR3 covers 13 residues. The chain's CDR3 is CASSERQGGEQFF. CDR3 nucleotide sequence: TGTGCCAGCAGTGAACGGCAGGGGGGTGAGCAGTTCTTC.